Below are 17 T cell receptor beta chains sequenced from a single sample in a study of identifying expanded T cells in peripheral blood. TCRdb keeps only in-frame clones here, not all; method: immunoSEQ multiplex PCR. The data show approximately 100,000 clones, with approximately 88% seen just once and around 4.1% held by the top ten. Source material: blood. These TCRs come from a person between 18 and 75 years old in good health.

This chain links TRBV5-3 with TRBJ2-5; TRBD1 or TRBD2 may be the D gene (7 bases each). TRBV5-3 is classed as an ORF, of uncertain function. The ends were cut back, 8 bases at V and 3 bases at J, with 11 bases in the middle. The CDR3 is 12 amino acids. The CDR3 here is CARTGREETQYF. For the CDR3, the DNA is TGTGCCAGGACAGGGAGGGAAGAGACCCAGTACTTC.

This clone was observed a single time. The chain links TRBV19 to TRBJ2-3; D remains unclear. Germline CDR1 is LNHDA and CDR2 is SQIVND (reference sequence). V dropped 0 bases and J dropped 4 bases, with 8 bases sitting between them. The CDR3 contains 14 residues. The CDR3 loop is CASSIESSADTQYF. The CDR3 nucleotides are TGTGCCAGTAGTATAGAGTCTTCTGCAGATACGCAGTATTTT.

The genes are TRBV12-1 and TRBJ2-7; the D call TRBD1 from the table was never checked on the DNA. TRBV12-1 is marked as a pseudogene. CDR3 length: 17 residues. CDR3 sequence (DNA): TGTGCCAGCAGCTTTCTGGACCCCGGGACAGTCTCCTACGAGCAGTACTTC. Translating it yields CASSFLDPGTVSYEQYF.

Notes on this clone: A read error may produce the germline difference seen at one junction end. The chain couples TRBV5-1 to TRBJ1-6, with TRBD1 matching 7 bases. The CDR3 loop spans 13 amino acids. CDR1 is SGHRS, CDR2 YFSETQ, per germline. CDR3 in amino acids: CASSLEEGALTSF. CDR3 DNA sequence: TGCGCCAGCAGCTTGGAGGAGGGGGCCCTTACGTCCTTT.

The chain carries TRBV18 and TRBJ1-3; D is ambiguous. Germline V CDR1 and CDR2: KGHSH, LQKENI. Trimming removed 6 bases from V and 7 bases from J, with 13 bases in between. This CDR3 region has 13 residues. CDR3 protein: CASSPPSENTIYF. In DNA, the CDR3 is TGTGCCAGCTCCCCGCCCTCCGAGAACACCATATATTTT.

V gene TRBV9 combines with J gene TRBJ1-5; the D is unclear. Germline V CDR1 and CDR2: SGDLS, YYNGEE. The CDR3 has 19 amino acids. With 4 bases removed from V and 7 bases from J, the gap between germline ends came to 30 bases. The CDR3 region is CASSTTRVKTPPLSQPQHF. The CDR3 DNA is TGTGCCAGCAGCACAACAAGGGTCAAGACCCCCCCGCTATCGCAGCCCCAGCATTTT.

In this sample, this clone turned up a few times. The chain combines TRBV7-9 with TRBJ1-2; D call uncertain. Trimming took 2 bases from V and 5 from J, leaving 9 bases between them. Germline loops: CDR1 SEHNR, CDR2 FQNEAQ (reference sequence). This CDR3 comprises 13 residues. CDR3 sequence: CASSLSAGYGYTF. CDR3 DNA: TGTGCCAGCAGCTTATCCGCTGGTTATGGCTACACCTTC.

The J gene is TRBJ1-1, the V gene TRBV10-3, with D tentatively TRBD1 (5 bases). The CDR3 loop spans 15 amino acids. Germline assignment: CDR1 ENHRY and CDR2 SYGVKD. Trimming left V 3 bases short and J 4 bases short, with 15 bases between. The CDR3 DNA follows: TGTGCCATCAGTGACCCGGATCCGAGGGGCACTGAAGCTTTCTTT. This encodes CAISDPDPRGTEAFF.

This rearrangement joins TRBV27 to TRBJ1-1; D unclear. The CDR3 loop spans 13 amino acids. Germline assignment: CDR1 MNHEY and CDR2 SMNVEV (reference sequence). V shed 4 bases and J shed 2 bases, with 8 bases lying between them. As DNA, the CDR3 is TGTGCCAGCAGTTCCCGCCGCAACACTGAAGCTTTCTTT. It specifies CASSSRRNTEAFF.

The rearrangement joins TRBV5-6 to TRBJ1-5; 10 positions match TRBD1. Unmatched junction bases numbered 11, after V lost 2 bases and J lost 9 bases. CDR1 is SGHDT and CDR2 is YYEEEE in the germline V gene. This CDR3 is built from 16 residues. This CDR3 is CASSLGDRGEGRPQHF. The CDR3, as DNA: TGTGCCAGCAGCTTAGGGGACAGGGGTGAGGGTCGGCCCCAGCATTTT.

The chain combines TRBV6-5 with TRBJ1-1; D ambiguous. V was pared by 0 bases and J by 1 base, with 12 bases between. The CDR3 is 16 amino acids. Germline assignment: CDR1 MNHEY and CDR2 SVGAGI. The CDR3 reads CASSYSRHRGNTEAFF. The CDR3 coding sequence is TGTGCCAGCAGTTACTCGAGACACCGAGGGAACACTGAAGCTTTCTTT.

The chain recombines TRBV29-1 with TRBJ2-7; D not certain. The germline V and J ends were trimmed by 2 bases and 3 bases, with 11 bases remaining between them. Germline CDR1 is SQVTM and CDR2 is ANQGSEA. The CDR3 sequence is 13 residues long. The CDR3 DNA reads as TGCAGCGTTGAACTACGCCCAGGCTACGAGCAGTACTTC. Protein sequence: CSVELRPGYEQYF.

The chain carries TRBV21-1 and TRBJ2-3; the tabulated D call, TRBD2, remains unverified against the DNA. TRBV21-1 is a listed pseudogene. The length of the CDR3 is 16 residues. The CDR3 here is CASTPLAGEEDDTQYF. As DNA, the CDR3 is TGTGCCAGCACCCCCTTAGCGGGTGAAGAAGACGATACGCAGTATTTT.

Concerning this clone itself: No DNA is shown, since the ends of the CDR3 on it are uncertain; the CDR3 is the one TCRdb lists. The V gene is TRBV29-1, the J gene TRBJ2-7. The CDR3 has 11 residues if both end residues are counted. CDR1 and CDR2 from the germline V gene are SQVTM and ANQGSEA. CDR3 protein: CSVAFGAEQYF.

The rearrangement links TRBV5-1 to TRBJ2-5, with D possibly being TRBD2 (6 bases). The CDR3 sequence is 13 residues long. Germline V gives CDR1 SGHRS, CDR2 YFSETQ. V was cut by 2 bases and J by 4 bases, with 9 bases left in between. The CDR3 DNA is TGCGCCAGCAGCTTCCGGGGAGGAGAGACCCAGTACTTC. This gives the protein CASSFRGGETQYF.

V is TRBV19 and J is TRBJ2-2, with D possibly matching TRBD2 (5 bases). This CDR3 is 14 amino acids long. V was shortened by 3 bases and J by 4 bases, with 9 bases between the two germline ends. Germline V gene data show CDR1 as LNHDA and CDR2 as SQIVND (reference sequence). In DNA, the CDR3 is TGTGCCAGTAGTATTTCCCGGGGCACCGGGGAGCTGTTTTTT. Translation gives CASSISRGTGELFF.

This rearrangement joins TRBV25-1 to TRBJ2-1; D is unresolved. The ends were cut back, 8 bases at V and 0 bases at J, with 14 bases in the middle. This CDR3 contains 15 residues. From germline, CDR1 is MGHDK and CDR2 SYGVNS. Written as DNA, the CDR3 is TGTGCCAGCCGGCAGGATCCGAGCTCCTACAATGAGCAGTTCTTC. Translated, it gives CASRQDPSSYNEQFF. Based on the CDR3 plus reference TRBV25-1 and TRBJ2-1, the full variable domain is EADIYQTPRYLVIGTGKKITLECSQTMGHDKMYWYQQDPGMELHLIHYSYGVNSTEKGDLSSESTVSRIRTEHFPLTLESARPSHTSQYLCASRQDPSSYNEQFFGPGTRLTVL.